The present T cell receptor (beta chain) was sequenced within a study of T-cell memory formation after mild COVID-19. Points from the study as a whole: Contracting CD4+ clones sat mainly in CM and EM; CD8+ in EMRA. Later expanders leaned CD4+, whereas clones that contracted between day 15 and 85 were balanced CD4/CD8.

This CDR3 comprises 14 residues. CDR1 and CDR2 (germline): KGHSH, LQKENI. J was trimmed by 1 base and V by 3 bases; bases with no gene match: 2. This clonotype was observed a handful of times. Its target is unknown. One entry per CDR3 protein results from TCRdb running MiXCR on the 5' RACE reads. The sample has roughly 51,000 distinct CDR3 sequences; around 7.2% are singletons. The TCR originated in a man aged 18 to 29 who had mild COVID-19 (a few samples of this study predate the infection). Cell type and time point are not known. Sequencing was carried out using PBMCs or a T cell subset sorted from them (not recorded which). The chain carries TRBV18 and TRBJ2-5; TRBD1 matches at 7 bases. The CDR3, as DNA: TGTGCCAGCTCACCGGGACAGATCCAAGAGACCCAGTACTTC. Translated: CASSPGQIQETQYF.